The rows below give T cell receptor beta chains drawn from one sample of a study of shared clonotypes between healthy human individuals. The method was immunoSEQ multiplex PCR; TCRdb's version includes in-frame clones alone and lacks a portion of them. The data contain about 520,000 clones, over 70% of them singletons. Sequencing input: PBMCs. All receptors derive from a middle-aged woman in good health. Some clones in this sample may be carry-over from other donors' samples. Each CDR3 is given with its conserved first and last residue. D genes are given only for firm matches. A clone size is listed for some rows: how often the clone was seen (once, few, many), or a class if it is expanded.

medium-sized	TRBJ2-2	NA	TRBV6-4	TGTGCCAGCACCCGCACAGGGGGGGACACCGGGGAGCTGTTTTTT	CASTRTGGDTGELFF
few	TRBJ1-2	NA	TRBV15	TGTGCCACCAGCAGACAAGGGGGTGCCTATGGCTACACCTTC	CATSRQGGAYGYTF
NA	TRBJ1-1	NA	TRBV11-2	TGTGCCAGCAGCTTAAGGTGGGGAACTGAAGCTTTCTTT	CASSLRWGTEAFF
NA	TRBJ1-1	NA	TRBV28	TGTGCCAGCAATACAGGGTTGGGCACTGAAGCTTTCTTT	CASNTGLGTEAFF
NA	TRBJ2-7	NA	TRBV28	TGTGCCAGCAGTTTAGTTGGGGGGATGGCCTACGAGCAGTACTTC	CASSLVGGMAYEQYF
NA	TRBJ2-1	TRBD2	TRBV7-2	TGTGCCAGCAGCTCAATGGGACTAGCTTCAGATGAGCAGTTCTTC	CASSSMGLASDEQFF
NA	TRBJ2-2	TRBD1	TRBV5-6	TGTGCCAGCAGCTGGGACAGGGGGCGTACCGGGGAGCTGTTTTTT	CASSWDRGRTGELFF
NA	TRBJ2-2	NA	TRBV7-9	TGTGCCAGCAGCCCCGACAGGAACACCGGGGAGCTGTTTTTT	CASSPDRNTGELFF
NA	TRBJ1-2	NA	TRBV5-6	TGTGCCAGCAGCTTGGATTATAACTATGGCTACACCTTC	CASSLDYNYGYTF
NA	TRBJ2-2	NA	TRBV11-2	TGTGCCAGCAGCCGTTCCAGGGTGGGGACCGGGGAGCTGTTTTTT	CASSRSRVGTGELFF
NA	TRBJ2-2	TRBD2	TRBV7-7	TGTGCCAGCAAGCCTAGCGGGGGGACCGGGGAGCTGTTTTTT	CASKPSGGTGELFF
few	TRBJ1-5	TRBD1	TRBV28	TGTGCCAGCAGTACCCGGACAGGGGGGGGCAATCAGCCCCAGCATTTT	CASSTRTGGGNQPQHF
NA	TRBJ1-1	NA	TRBV5-8	TGTGCCAGCAGCTTTTTATGGGGAAACACTGAAGCTTTCTTT	CASSFLWGNTEAFF
NA	TRBJ2-7	TRBD2	TRBV7-3	TGTGCCAGCAGCTTAAAACTAGCGGGAGGTCCGACCTACGAGCAGTACTTC	CASSLKLAGGPTYEQYF
NA	TRBJ2-7	TRBD1	TRBV7-2	TGTGCCAGCAGCTTAGTGGGGACAGCTTCCTACGAGCAGTACTTC	CASSLVGTASYEQYF
NA	TRBJ2-2	NA	TRBV6-6	TGTGCCAGCAGTGCCCCGGAGAACACCGGGGAGCTGTTTTTT	CASSAPENTGELFF
NA	TRBJ2-5	NA	TRBV2	TGTGCCAGCAGTGATAGGGGCGGGCCGGCGGAGACCCAGTACTTC	CASSDRGGPAETQYF
once	TRBJ1-4	NA	TRBV6-5	TGTGCCAGCAGTCGTTCAGGATTGGCTAATGAAAAACTGTTTTTT	CASSRSGLANEKLFF
NA	TRBJ2-7	NA	TRBV5-4	TGTGCCAGCAGCTTGTGGGTAGGAACCCACGAGCAGTACTTC	CASSLWVGTHEQYF
NA	TRBJ2-1	TRBD2	TRBV2	TGTGCCAGCAGTGAAATCGGGCTACTAGCGGGAGGGCGGCAGTTCTTC	CASSEIGLLAGGRQFF
NA	TRBJ1-1	NA	TRBV10-3	TGTGCCATCGGAGCTCCCCCCTTGTCTGAAGCTTTCTTT	CAIGAPPLSEAFF
once	TRBJ1-2	NA	TRBV7-9	TGTGCCAGCAGCCCGGGGACTTCTGGCTACACCTTC	CASSPGTSGYTF
NA	TRBJ1-4	TRBD1	TRBV6-6	TGTGCCAGCACCGACAGGGGATATGAAAAACTGTTTTTT	CASTDRGYEKLFF
NA	TRBJ2-5	TRBD1	TRBV11-3	TGTGCCAGCAGGGGGACAGGGGTAGAGACCCAGTACTTC	CASRGTGVETQYF
NA	TRBJ1-3	NA	TRBV30	TGTGCCTGGGCTGAGACACAGGGAAACACCATATATTTT	CAWAETQGNTIYF
NA	TRBJ2-7	TRBD1	TRBV2	TGTGCCAGCAAGAGGACAGGGGCTGGCGAGCAGTACTTC	CASKRTGAGEQYF
NA	TRBJ1-4	TRBD1	TRBV30	TGTGCCTGGAGTGGACAGGGGGTTGAAAAACTGTTTTTT	CAWSGQGVEKLFF
NA	TRBJ2-1	TRBD2	TRBV28	TGTGCCAGCAGTTTAAGGGCTAGCGGGTACTTCTACAATGAGCAGTTCTTC	CASSLRASGYFYNEQFF
NA	TRBJ2-3	NA	TRBV30	TGTGCCTGTGGTCGGGCGGTAAGAGGAACAGATACGCAGTATTTT	CACGRAVRGTDTQYF
once	TRBJ2-2	NA	TRBV5-1	TGCGCCAGCAGCTTGGCCTCTAAAAACACCGGGGAGCTGTTTTTT	CASSLASKNTGELFF
NA	TRBJ2-7	NA	TRBV15	TGTGCCACCAGCAGAGGTGCAGCGGGCTACTCCTACGAGCAGTACTTC	CATSRGAAGYSYEQYF
few	TRBJ2-1	TRBD2	TRBV6-4	TGTGCCAGCAGTGACTCGGCTAGCGGGGAATACAATGAGCAGTTCTTC	CASSDSASGEYNEQFF
NA	TRBJ1-4	TRBD1	TRBV5-1	TGCGCCAGCTCGTCCGGGACAGAGAATGAAAAACTGTTTTTT	CASSSGTENEKLFF
NA	TRBJ2-5	NA	TRBV2	TGTGCCAGCAGCGACGGACTGGGAGAGACCCAGTACTTC	CASSDGLGETQYF
once	TRBJ2-7	NA	TRBV5-6	TGTGCCAGCAGCTTGGTTGAGTCTTGGGAGCAGTACTTC	CASSLVESWEQYF
many	TRBJ1-2	TRBD1	TRBV5-4	TGTGCCAGCAGCTTGGACACCCGGGACAGGGGATGGAATGGCTACACCTTC	CASSLDTRDRGWNGYTF
NA	TRBJ2-1	NA	TRBV4-2	TGTGCCAGCAGCCAAGAGGAGCGGAGCTCCTACAATGAGCAGTTCTTC	CASSQEERSSYNEQFF
NA	TRBJ2-3	NA	TRBV6-1	TGTGCCAGCAGTGAAAGTGGGGGGGGCTGGGACCTCACAGATACGCAGTATTTT	CASSESGGGWDLTDTQYF
NA	TRBJ2-5	NA	TRBV7-8	TGTGCCAGCAGCTTAGAAAAGGAGGAGACCCAGTACTTC	CASSLEKEETQYF
once	TRBJ2-5	NA	TRBV19	TGTGCCAGTAGTAAGGGTCCGGGATCTGGGGAGACCCAGTACTTC	CASSKGPGSGETQYF
NA	TRBJ2-7	TRBD1	TRBV9	TGTGCCAGCAGCGTAGATCCGGGACAGGGGTACGAGCAGTACTTC	CASSVDPGQGYEQYF
NA	TRBJ2-2	NA	TRBV6-1	TGTGCCACCCTGAGGGCAGGGAACACCGGGGAGCTGTTTTTT	CATLRAGNTGELFF
NA	TRBJ2-7	NA	TRBV27	TGTGCCAGTATGGGGGTCCCCTACGAGCAGTACTTC	CASMGVPYEQYF
many	TRBJ2-1	TRBD1	TRBV2	TGTGCCAGCAGGAGGGGGACAGGCGGATACAATGAGCAGTTCTTC	CASRRGTGGYNEQFF
NA	TRBJ2-7	TRBD2	TRBV5-1	TGCGCCAGCAGCTTGGTGGTAGCGGGAGAATACGAGCAGTACTTC	CASSLVVAGEYEQYF
few	TRBJ1-3	NA	TRBV28	TGTGCCAGCAGTTTCAGTACTGGAAACACCATATATTTT	CASSFSTGNTIYF
NA	TRBJ2-3	NA	TRBV9	TGTGCCAGCAGCGTAAGAAGGGATGGGGGCACAGATACGCAGTATTTT	CASSVRRDGGTDTQYF
NA	TRBJ2-3	NA	TRBV5-1	TGCGCCAGCAGCTTGGGGTTCGGCCCAGATACGCAGTATTTT	CASSLGFGPDTQYF
once	TRBJ1-3	NA	TRBV30	TGTGCCTGGATCTATAGGAACACCATATATTTT	CAWIYRNTIYF
NA	TRBJ2-3	TRBD2	TRBV5-4	TGTGCCAGCAGCTCGGGGGGGACTAGCGGCACAGATACGCAGTATTTT	CASSSGGTSGTDTQYF
NA	TRBJ2-7	NA	TRBV15	TGTGCCACCAGCAGTCGGACGGACGCCTACGAGCAGTACTTC	CATSSRTDAYEQYF
NA	TRBJ2-7	NA	TRBV28	TGTGCCAGCAGTTTCCCGACTACACTAGAGCAGTACTTC	CASSFPTTLEQYF
few	TRBJ2-6	TRBD2	TRBV10-3	TGTGCCATCAGCCCCGGGGGACTAGCGGGAGGGCCGGGGGCCAACGTCCTGACTTTC	CAISPGGLAGGPGANVLTF
once	TRBJ2-2	NA	TRBV30	TGTGCCTGGAGTGAATCCACCGGGGAGCTGTTTTTT	CAWSESTGELFF
NA	TRBJ1-5	NA	TRBV4-2	TGTGCCAGCAGCCAAGAATCCGGGATTAGCAATCAGCCCCAGCATTTT	CASSQESGISNQPQHF
NA	TRBJ2-7	NA	TRBV19	TGTGCCAGTAGCATGGGGGGGGCCTCCTACGAGCAGTACTTC	CASSMGGASYEQYF